Given below is one T cell receptor beta chain in context. V lost 3 bases and J lost 2; bases outside the gene matches: 11. From germline, CDR1 is SGHRS and CDR2 YFSETQ. The CDR3 loop spans 19 amino acids. This sample is drawn from a study of blood T cell repertoires in COVID-19. The data were produced by immunoSEQ multiplex PCR, yet TCRdb's version contains in-frame clones alone and is incomplete. The table includes about 180,000 clones, about 83% detected once. The TCR comes from a person between 65 and 79 years old with COVID-19, enrolled during active disease. The source material was peripheral blood. The V and J genes are TRBV5-1 and TRBJ2-6; 10 bases are shared with TRBD1. The CDR3 loop is CASSSAGTGEKAGANVLTF. In nucleotides, the CDR3 is TGCGCCAGCAGCTCCGCTGGGACAGGGGAGAAGGCTGGGGCCAACGTCCTGACTTTC.